The TCR beta chain under discussion was sequenced for a study of Graves' ophthalmopathy and Graves' hyperthyroidism. This clonotype was counted many times. This CDR3 comprises 17 residues. The junction had 19 bases not matched to a gene; V was cut back by 8 bases and J by 7 bases. CAS ≥3, NOSPECS ≥4, moderate-to-severe activity and duration under 3 months marked donors with ophthalmopathy. Patients were left out if they had other autoimmune diseases, uncontrolled infections, pregnancy or lactation. The authors diagnosed from clinical symptoms, serum thyroxine, TRAb, thyroid ultrasound and orbital computed tomography. The sequenced template was RNA, covering the TCR beta CDR3 region. Following a first-round RT-PCR that used HTBI primers, a second-round multiplex PCR was carried out. TCRdb independently ran MiXCR on the multiplex PCR reads; one entry per CDR3 protein. Of approximately 500,000 distinct CDR3 sequences in the sample, 13% to 15% are singletons; the top ten hold more than 8.5%.

The chain carries TRBV12-3 or TRBV12-4 and TRBJ1-2; 10 positions match TRBD1. The clonotype originates from a woman in her 30s with Graves' ophthalmopathy. Sequencing used blood. The CDR3 region has the DNA TGTGCCAGCGCCCTTAGAACCGGGACAGGGGCGCGGCGTGGCTACACCTTC. Amino acids: CASALRTGTGARRGYTF.